This T cell receptor (beta chain) was identified in a study of blood T cells in healthy people across ages. This clonotype has a handful of counts. The antigen remains unidentified. V gave up 6 bases and J gave up 3 bases, with 12 bases separating them. The CDR3 length is 14 residues. The V gene's germline CDR1 is SNHLY and CDR2 FYNNEI. The second PCR ran about 6 to 12 cycles with a sample-barcoded 5' primer and J-beta primers. TCRdb independently ran MiXCR on the 5' RACE reads; one entry per CDR3 protein. The sample has hundreds of thousands of distinct CDR3 sequences, under 25% seen once. In terms of origin and age, donors were healthy Caucasian individuals from Russia aged 6 to 90. Per individual sample, total RNA of at least 6 micrograms was extracted. Study results and limitations: Measured against age, TCR beta diversity per million T cells decreased in a roughly linear manner.

The chain recombines TRBV2 with TRBJ2-1, with a weak D call TRBD2 (5 bases). Specimen: blood. The source is a man in his 70s in good health. This CDR3 is CASRWSSLYNEQFF. In DNA, the CDR3 is TGTGCCAGCAGATGGTCTAGCCTCTACAATGAGCAGTTCTTC.